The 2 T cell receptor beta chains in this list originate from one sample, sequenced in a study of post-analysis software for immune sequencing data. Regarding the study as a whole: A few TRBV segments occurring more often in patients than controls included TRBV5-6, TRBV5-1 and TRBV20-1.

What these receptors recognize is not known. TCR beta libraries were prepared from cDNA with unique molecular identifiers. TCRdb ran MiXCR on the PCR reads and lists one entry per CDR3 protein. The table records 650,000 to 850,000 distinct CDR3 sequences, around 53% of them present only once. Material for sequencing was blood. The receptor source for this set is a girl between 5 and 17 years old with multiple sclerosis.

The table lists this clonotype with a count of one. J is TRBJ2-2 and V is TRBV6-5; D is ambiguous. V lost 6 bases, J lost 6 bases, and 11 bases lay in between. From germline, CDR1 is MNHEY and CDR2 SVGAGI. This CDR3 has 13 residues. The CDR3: CASRPLGAGELFF. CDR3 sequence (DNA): TGTGCCAGCAGGCCTCTGGGTGCCGGGGAGCTGTTTTTT.

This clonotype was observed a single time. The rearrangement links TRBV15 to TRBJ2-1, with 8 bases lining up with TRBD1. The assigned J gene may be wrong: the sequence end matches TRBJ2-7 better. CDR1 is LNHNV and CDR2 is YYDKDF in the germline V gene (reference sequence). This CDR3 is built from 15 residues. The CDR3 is CATSMSGGNLYEQYF. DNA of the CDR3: TGTGCCACCAGCATGTCAGGGGGCAATCTCTACGAGCAGTACTTC.